This T cell receptor (beta chain) originates from a study of blood T cell repertoires in COVID-19. This clone was detected a few times. CDR1 is LNHDA and CDR2 is SQIVND in the germline V gene (reference sequence). The ends lost 6 bases at V and 2 bases at J; junction bases unmatched: 8. The CDR3 runs 17 residues. Method: immunoSEQ multiplex PCR; TCRdb's copy keeps in-frame clones and lacks some. Of approximately 150,000 clones listed, 75% to 90% are singletons. This chain uses TRBV19 with TRBJ2-6; 9 nucleotides align to TRBD1. The sequenced material came from peripheral blood. This receptor was taken from a human donor in a cohort sampled during active COVID-19. The CDR3 is CASRTGTGTTGANVLTF. In nucleotides, the CDR3 is TGTGCCAGTAGGACCGGGACAGGGACCACTGGGGCCAACGTCCTGACTTTC.